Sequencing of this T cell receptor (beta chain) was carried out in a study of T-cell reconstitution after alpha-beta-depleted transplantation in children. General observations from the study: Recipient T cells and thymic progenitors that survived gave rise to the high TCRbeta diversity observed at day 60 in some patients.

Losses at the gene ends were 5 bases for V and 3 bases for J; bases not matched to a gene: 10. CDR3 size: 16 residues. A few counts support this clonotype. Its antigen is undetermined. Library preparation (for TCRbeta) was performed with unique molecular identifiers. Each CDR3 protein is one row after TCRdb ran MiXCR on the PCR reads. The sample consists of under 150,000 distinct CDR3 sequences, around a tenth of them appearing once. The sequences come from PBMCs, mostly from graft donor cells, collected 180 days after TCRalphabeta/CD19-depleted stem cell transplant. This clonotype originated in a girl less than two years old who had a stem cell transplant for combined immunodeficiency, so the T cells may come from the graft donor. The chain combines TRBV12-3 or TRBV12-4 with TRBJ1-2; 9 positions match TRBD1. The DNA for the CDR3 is TGTGCCAGCAGTACCTACAGGGGGCGCGGGGACTATGGCTACACCTTC. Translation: CASSTYRGRGDYGYTF.